The text below deals with one T cell receptor (beta chain). This sample was taken from a study of beta chain features in type 1 diabetes. One heparinised draw, averaging approximately 120 mL, was taken per donor. Sequencing targeted expressed TCRB transcripts, as all isolated RNA had been reverse transcribed. Clones were sequenced by immunoSEQ multiplex PCR, and TCRdb holds only the in-frame ones, with some missing. The sample consists of 810,000 or so clones, around a sixth of them appearing once. V gave up 5 bases and J gave up 4 bases, with 15 bases separating them. The length of the CDR3 is 14 residues. Germline loops: CDR1 MDHEN, CDR2 SYDVKM.

The chain couples TRBV28 to TRBJ2-7; D ambiguous. Sample: naive CD4+ T cells from blood. The source is a woman under 30 in good health. The CDR3 DNA reads as TGTGCCAGCAGTCGATCAGGTACCTCTTACGAGCAGTACTTC. Encoded protein: CASSRSGTSYEQYF.